The 5 T cell receptor beta chains given below trace back to one sample, sequenced in a study of blood T cell repertoires in COVID-19 (dated by TCRdb to about 2020). The library came from the immunoSEQ multiplex PCR assay. Here the immuneACCESS table is served through TCRdb, limited to in-frame sequences with V and J called. Missing clones are a known gap in these copies; in checked studies unresolved V genes cover under half, and the rest lacks a known reason. For this sample there are roughly 150,000 clones; around 89% appear just once. Approximately 2% of the sample goes to the ten largest clones. Sequencing was done on a sample of peripheral blood. The origin of the receptors is a man aged 45-65 years who had recovered from COVID-19.

In its sample, this clone was seen a few times. Other DNA sequences within the sample encode an identical CDR3. This chain joins TRBV4-3 and TRBJ2-2, with D maybe TRBD2 (5 bases). The V gene lost 1 base and the J gene lost 4 bases, with 7 bases spanning the gap. Germline assignment: CDR1 LGHNA and CDR2 YSLEER. CDR3 length equals 14 residues. Here the CDR3 DNA reads TGCGCCAGCAGCCAAGTGAGGGTCACCGGGGAGCTGTTTTTT. This translates into CASSQVRVTGELFF.

The chain carries TRBV2 and TRBJ2-5, with 8 bases lining up with TRBD1. The CDR3 runs to 16 residues. V gave up 7 bases and J gave up 6 bases; unmatched junction bases: 16. Germline-derived CDR1 and CDR2 are SNHLY and FYNNEI. CDR3 loop: CASTGGEAGGLKTQYF. The CDR3 DNA reads as TGTGCCAGCACTGGGGGCGAAGCAGGGGGCCTGAAGACCCAGTACTTC.

The V call is TRBV27, the J call TRBJ1-2; D may be TRBD1 (5 bases). V lost 3 bases and J lost 5, with 13 bases in between. The CDR3 sequence is 14 residues long. Germline CDR1 reads MNHEY; CDR2 reads SMNVEV (reference sequence). The chain's CDR3 is CASSFVRVPYGYTF. The CDR3 coding sequence is TGTGCCAGCAGTTTTGTCAGGGTACCTTATGGCTACACCTTC.

The chain carries TRBV9 and TRBJ2-7; D gene unclear. This CDR3 is built from 14 residues. V was clipped by 1 base and J by 6 bases, with 14 bases between them. The germline gives CDR1 SGDLS, CDR2 YYNGEE. The CDR3 DNA sequence: TGTGCCAGCAGCGTACGCAGCGCAACACGCGAGCAGTACTTC. Its translation is CASSVRSATREQYF.

V is TRBV7-2 and J is TRBJ2-1, with 7 positions matching TRBD2. With 0 bases clipped from V and 6 bases from J, the junction kept 5 bases outside the gene matches. CDR1 SGHTA and CDR2 FQGNSA come from the germline V gene. CDR3 length equals 15 residues. CDR3 coding DNA: TGTGCCAGCAGCTTAGCGCGGGAGCGGTTCAATGAGCAGTTCTTC. It yields the protein CASSLARERFNEQFF.